This T cell receptor beta chain was obtained from a study of beta chain features in type 1 diabetes. The study's findings and limits: Shorter TCRB CDR3s, moderately but significantly so, were found in Type 1 diabetes patients in all four CD4+ subsets.

This clone was seen a handful of times. As yet, its antigen is unknown. The CDR3 consists of 14 residues. Germline V gene sequence: CDR1 SEHNR, CDR2 FQNEAQ (reference sequence). The V end lost 5 bases, the J end lost 2 bases, and 9 bases lay between the germline ends. All sorted populations exceeded 95% purity. Isolated RNA was reverse transcribed in full, so expressed TCRB transcripts were sequenced. Profiling relied on immunoSEQ multiplex PCR, and the TCRdb table lists in-frame clones only, not all of them. The table includes under 300,000 clones, 16% detected once. This receptor was obtained from a man aged 25-45 years with type 1 diabetes. This chain connects TRBV7-9 to TRBJ2-2; no clear D gene. Material: naive CD4+ T cells from blood. The CDR3 bases are TGTGCCAGCAGCCCCTCGGGCAACACCGGGGAGCTGTTTTTT. Translated: CASSPSGNTGELFF.